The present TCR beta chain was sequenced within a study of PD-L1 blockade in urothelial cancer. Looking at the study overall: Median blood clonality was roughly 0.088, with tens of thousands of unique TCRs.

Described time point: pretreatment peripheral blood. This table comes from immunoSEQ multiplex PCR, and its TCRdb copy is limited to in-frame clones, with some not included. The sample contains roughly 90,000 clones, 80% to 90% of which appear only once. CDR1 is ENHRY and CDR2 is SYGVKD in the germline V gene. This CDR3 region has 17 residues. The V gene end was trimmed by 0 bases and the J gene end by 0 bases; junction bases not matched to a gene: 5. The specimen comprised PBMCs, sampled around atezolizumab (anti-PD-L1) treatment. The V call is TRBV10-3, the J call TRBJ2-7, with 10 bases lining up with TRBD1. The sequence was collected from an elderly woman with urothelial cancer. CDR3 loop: CAISESRGQGSSYEQYF. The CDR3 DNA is TGTGCCATCAGTGAGTCGAGGGGACAGGGGAGCTCCTACGAGCAGTACTTC.